The 15 T cell receptor beta chains in this list originate from one sample, sequenced in a study of blood T cell repertoires in COVID-19. Profiled with immunoSEQ multiplex PCR; TCRdb holds only in-frame clones, not every one. The data contain some 320,000 clones, more than 75% of them seen just once; the ten biggest clones take up 2% to 3%. Specimen: PBMCs or T cells enriched from blood (not recorded which). The receptors come from a man aged 60 to 69 who had recovered from COVID-19.

This chain connects TRBV7-9 to TRBJ2-1; 9 bases align to TRBD2. The CDR3 consists of 17 residues. J gave up 0 bases and V 4 bases, and 7 bases lay outside the gene matches. Germline lookup yields CDR1 SEHNR and CDR2 FQNEAQ (reference sequence). For the CDR3, the DNA is TGTGCCAGCAGCTCTCTAGCGGGGAAAAGCTCCTACAATGAGCAGTTCTTC. Protein product: CASSSLAGKSSYNEQFF.

The gene calls are TRBV6-1 and TRBJ2-2; a possible D gene is TRBD2 (6 bases). Trimming took off 2 bases at V and 2 bases at J, with 9 bases between the two ends. Germline V gives CDR1 MNHNS, CDR2 SASEGT. This CDR3 is 15 amino acids long. DNA of the CDR3: TGTGCCAGCAGTGAACCGGGAGCCAACACCGGGGAGCTGTTTTTT. Amino acids: CASSEPGANTGELFF.

This chain connects TRBV6-2 or TRBV6-3 to TRBJ2-7, with 10 bases lining up with TRBD1. Germline values: CDR1 MNHEY, CDR2 SVGEGT. V dropped 4 bases and J dropped 1; count of bases not matched to a gene: 7. CDR3 length: 16 amino acids. In DNA form, the CDR3 reads TGTGCCAGCAGTTCCGGGACAGGGGTTAGATCCTACGAGCAGTACTTC. This gives the protein CASSSGTGVRSYEQYF.

This chain connects TRBV30 to TRBJ1-6; 7 nucleotides agree with TRBD1. The CDR3 has 15 amino acids. J lost 4 bases, V lost 8 bases, and 11 bases had no gene match. Germline V gene data show CDR1 as GTSNPN and CDR2 as SVGIG (reference sequence). Here the CDR3 reads CAASKLQGYNSPLHF. The CDR3 DNA sequence: TGTGCCGCCTCAAAGTTACAGGGGTATAATTCACCCCTCCACTTT.

This rearrangement joins TRBV4-1 to TRBJ2-7; D not resolved. The CDR3 sequence is 16 residues long. V shed 0 bases and J shed 3 bases, with 15 bases lying between them. CDR1 and CDR2 (germline): MGHRA, YSYEKL. DNA for the CDR3: TGCGCCAGCAGCCAAGATTTTAGCCCTACCATCTACGAGCAGTACTTC. As protein: CASSQDFSPTIYEQYF.

The chain has TRBV4-2 and TRBJ1-1; no reliable D call. The CDR3 is 16 residues long. Trimming stripped 0 bases from V and 0 bases from J, with 11 bases between. Germline-derived CDR1 and CDR2 are LGHNA and YNFKEQ. The CDR3 bases are TGTGCCAGCAGCCAAGATTATCAACTCATGAACACTGAAGCTTTCTTT. Its protein is CASSQDYQLMNTEAFF.

This clone was counted a single time. This chain links TRBV5-4 with TRBJ2-7, with 10 bases aligning to TRBD1. CDR3 length: 14 residues. The J segment lost 4 bases and the V segment lost 5 bases, leaving 6 bases of the junction unmatched. The germline gives CDR1 SGHNT, CDR2 YYREEE (reference sequence). The CDR3 coding sequence is TGTGCCAGCAGTCGACAGGGGGCGCGATACGAGCAGTACTTC. Translation gives CASSRQGARYEQYF.

J is TRBJ2-7 and V is TRBV5-1; perhaps TRBD1 as D (5 bases). The ends were cut back, 0 bases at V and 3 bases at J, with 10 bases in the middle. Germline V gives CDR1 SGHRS, CDR2 YFSETQ. CDR3 length: 14 residues. The CDR3 nucleotides are TGCGCCAGCAGCTTGGCGACAGAGTTCTACGAGCAGTACTTC. Its protein is CASSLATEFYEQYF.

The rearrangement joins TRBV6-1 to TRBJ2-3, with 7 bases matching TRBD2. With V trimmed by 2 bases and J by 1 base, 6 bases remained unmatched. The V gene's germline CDR1 is MNHNS and CDR2 SASEGT. The CDR3 has 16 residues. The CDR3 DNA reads TGTGCCAGCAGTGAACCCCCGGGACTACGCACAGATACGCAGTATTTT. The encoded protein is CASSEPPGLRTDTQYF.

This chain joins TRBV7-8 and TRBJ1-5; D gene uncertain. V lost 5 bases, J lost 2 bases, and 22 bases lay in between. The germline V gene encodes CDR1 SGHVS and CDR2 FQNEAQ. The CDR3 loop spans 18 amino acids. The CDR3 protein is CASSTDRLGPLGNQPQHF. CDR3 nucleotides: TGTGCCAGCAGCACAGACCGCTTAGGCCCTCTCGGCAATCAGCCCCAGCATTTT.

The V gene is TRBV5-6, the J gene TRBJ1-2, with TRBD1 matching over 7 bases. The length of the CDR3 is 18 residues. The germline V gene has CDR1 SGHDT and CDR2 YYEEEE. The ends lost 7 bases at V and 7 bases at J; junction bases unmatched: 25. Here the CDR3 reads CASANSGGTAPQAAGYTF. CDR3 nucleotides: TGTGCCAGCGCAAACTCTGGAGGGACAGCCCCCCAGGCTGCTGGCTACACCTTC.

V is TRBV6-5 and J is TRBJ2-1; the match to TRBD2 covers 8 bases. Germline values: CDR1 MNHEY, CDR2 SVGAGI. Unmatched junction bases numbered 14, after V lost 3 bases and J lost 10 bases. The CDR3 extends over 16 amino acids. DNA for the CDR3: TGTGCCAGCAGTTATGTTTGGGCTAGCGGGCGCAGGGAGCAGTTCTTC. It is translated as CASSYVWASGRREQFF.

The chain carries TRBV5-5 and TRBJ1-3; the D gene is possibly TRBD1 (6 bases). With 3 bases removed from V and 3 bases from J, the gap between germline ends came to 13 bases. Germline assignment: CDR1 SGHKS and CDR2 YYEKEE (reference sequence). This CDR3 contains 15 residues. DNA for the CDR3: TGTGCCAGCAGCTCGCCGGACAGAGGTGGAAACACCATATATTTT. Translating it yields CASSSPDRGGNTIYF. The entire variable domain, with the rest obtained from reference TRBV5-5 and TRBJ1-3, is as follows: DAGVTQSPTHLIKTRGQQVTLRCSPISGHKSVSWYQQVLGQGPQFIFQYYEKEERGRGNFPDRFSARQFPNYSSELNVNALLLGDSALYLCASSSPDRGGNTIYFGEGSWLTVV.

The genes are TRBV14 and TRBJ1-6, with 10 bases that match TRBD1. Germline loops: CDR1 SGHDN, CDR2 FVKESK. There are 18 residues in the CDR3. V lost 4 bases and J lost 4; bases outside the gene matches: 10. The CDR3 is CASSRSGQGLAYNSPLHF. The CDR3 DNA reads TGTGCCAGCAGCCGATCGGGACAGGGGTTGGCATATAATTCACCCCTCCACTTT.

This chain connects TRBV5-1 to TRBJ2-5, with D possibly matching TRBD2 (5 bases). Germline CDR1 SGHRS, CDR2 YFSETQ. Trimming pared 4 bases from V and 1 base from J, leaving 14 bases between. The CDR3 sequence is 15 residues long. CDR3 sequence (DNA): TGCGCCAGCAGCCTCCTCTCTCGGGGCCAAGAGACCCAGTACTTC. Residues: CASSLLSRGQETQYF.